This TCR beta chain was sequenced in a study of blood T cell repertoires in COVID-19. Whole-study context: Italy, Spain and the United States were the sources of the convalescent and acute COVID-19 samples.

Original data processing: Nucleated cell counts were estimated from reference gene primer amplification. Assay used: immunoSEQ multiplex PCR; TCRdb lists only in-frame clones, some missing. D and trimming come from the DNA, and the V and J calls and clone size come from that table. This sample has a few hundred thousand clones, with 65% to 90% found just once. The receptor comes from a woman aged 60 to 75 with COVID-19, enrolled during active disease. Sequenced sample: peripheral blood.

CDR3: CASNPGGDGEKLFF. The CDR3 coding sequence is TGTGCCAGCAACCCAGGGGGCGACGGGGAAAAACTGTTTTTT. The V call is TRBV11-2, the J call TRBJ1-4, with 8 bases identical to TRBD1. J lost 8 bases, V lost 7 bases, and 9 bases had no gene match. CDR3 size: 14 residues. CDR1 SGHAT and CDR2 FQNNGV come from the germline V gene.